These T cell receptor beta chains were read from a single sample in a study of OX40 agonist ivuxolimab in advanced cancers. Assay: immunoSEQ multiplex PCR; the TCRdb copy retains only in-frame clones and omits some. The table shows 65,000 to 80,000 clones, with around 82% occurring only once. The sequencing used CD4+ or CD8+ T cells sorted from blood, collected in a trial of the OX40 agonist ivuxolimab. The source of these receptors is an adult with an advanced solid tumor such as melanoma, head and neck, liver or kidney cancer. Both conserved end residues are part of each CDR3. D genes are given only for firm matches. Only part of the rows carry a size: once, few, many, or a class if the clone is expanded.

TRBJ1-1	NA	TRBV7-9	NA	TGTGCCAGCAGCTTAGGGGGACTCTCAGCTTTCTTT	CASSLGGLSAFF
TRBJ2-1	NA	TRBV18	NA	TGTGCCAGCTCACCAAGCGGCGGCTGGGACAATGAGCAGTTCTTC	CASSPSGGWDNEQFF
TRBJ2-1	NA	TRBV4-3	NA	TGCGCCAGCAGCCAAAGTCTACATAATGAGCAGTTCTTC	CASSQSLHNEQFF
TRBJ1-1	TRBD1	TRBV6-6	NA	TGTGCCAGCAGGGGGACAGGGGGGTGGACTGAAGCTTTCTTT	CASRGTGGWTEAFF
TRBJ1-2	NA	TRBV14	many	TGTGCCAGCAGCCAAGACCTGAACTATGGCTACACCTTC	CASSQDLNYGYTF
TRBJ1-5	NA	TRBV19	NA	TGTGCCAGTAGTGTAGACAGGAATCAGCCCCAGCATTTT	CASSVDRNQPQHF
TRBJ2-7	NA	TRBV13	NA	TGTGCCAGCAGCCGGGACATCCGCGAGCAGTACTTC	CASSRDIREQYF
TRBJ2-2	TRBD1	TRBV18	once	TGTGCCAGCTCATCGAGGACAGGGAACACCGGGGAGCTGTTTTTT	CASSSRTGNTGELFF
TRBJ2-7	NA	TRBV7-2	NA	TGTGCCAGCAGCTCCTCCAAGACAGGTTATTACGAGCAGTACTTC	CASSSSKTGYYEQYF
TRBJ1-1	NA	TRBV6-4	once	TGTGCCAGCATTGGAAGCGGGGGGGAGCCTATGAACACTGAAGCTTTCTTT	CASIGSGGEPMNTEAFF
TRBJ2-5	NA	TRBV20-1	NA	TGCAGTGCTAGGACTACGGGGACCCAGTACTTC	CSARTTGTQYF
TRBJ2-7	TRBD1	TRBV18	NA	TGTGCCAGCTCATCCCGACAGGGATCCCTTTACGAGCAGTACTTC	CASSSRQGSLYEQYF
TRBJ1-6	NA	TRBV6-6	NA	TGTGCCAGCAGTTACTCCCCCAATTCACCCCTCCACTTT	CASSYSPNSPLHF
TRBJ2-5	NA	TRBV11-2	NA	TGTGCCAGCAGCTTTGGGGGAGTGGAGACCCAGTACTTC	CASSFGGVETQYF
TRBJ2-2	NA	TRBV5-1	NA	TGCGCCAGCAGCTTGAGACTAGCGAACACCGGGGAGCTGTTTTTT	CASSLRLANTGELFF
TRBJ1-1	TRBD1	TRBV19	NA	TGTGCCAGTAGTAAGGGACAGTATGGCAGATTGAACACTGAAGCTTTCTTT	CASSKGQYGRLNTEAFF
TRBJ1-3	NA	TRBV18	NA	TGTGCCAGCTCACCAGGCCTGAGCTCTGGAAACACCATATATTTT	CASSPGLSSGNTIYF
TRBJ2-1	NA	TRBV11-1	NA	TGTGCCAGCAGCCCATGGGGGGCTAAAGCGAGTGAGCAGTTCTTC	CASSPWGAKASEQFF
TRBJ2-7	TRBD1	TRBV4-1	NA	TGCGCCAGCAGCCAACAGATACAGGGGCGCGAGCAGTACTTC	CASSQQIQGREQYF
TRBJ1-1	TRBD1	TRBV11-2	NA	TGTGCCAGCAGCTTCAGGTGGACAGGGCTGAACACTGAAGCTTTCTTT	CASSFRWTGLNTEAFF
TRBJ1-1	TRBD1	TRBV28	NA	TGTGCCACCTATCGACAGGGAATGAACACTGAAGCTTTCTTT	CATYRQGMNTEAFF
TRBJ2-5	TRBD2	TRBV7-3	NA	TGTGCCAGCAGACCCTTTTGCAGCCCTTTAGCGGGAGGGCCCCAAGAGACCCAGTACTTC	CASRPFCSPLAGGPQETQYF
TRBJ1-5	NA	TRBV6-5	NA	TGTGCCAGCAGACCCAGGGAATATAGCAATCAGCCCCAGCATTTT	CASRPREYSNQPQHF
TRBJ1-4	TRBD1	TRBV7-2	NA	TGTGCCAGCAGCCGACAGGGAGCTGAAAAACTGTTTTTT	CASSRQGAEKLFF
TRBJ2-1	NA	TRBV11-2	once	TGTGCCAGCAGCTTAGGGAGAAATGAGCAGTTCTTC	CASSLGRNEQFF
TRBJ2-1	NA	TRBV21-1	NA	TGTGCCAGCACCAACGCTGTTTGGCGGGTTTATAATGAGCAGTTCTTC	CASTNAVWRVYNEQFF
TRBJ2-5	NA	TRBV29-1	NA	TGCAGCGTCGACGACGGCGGGTCGGCGACCCAGTACTTC	CSVDDGGSATQYF
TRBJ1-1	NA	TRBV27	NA	TGTGCCAGCAGTTTATCTTCAGGGACCTACACTGAAGCTTTCTTT	CASSLSSGTYTEAFF
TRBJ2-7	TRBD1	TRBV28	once	TGTGCCAGCAGTTTACATCAGCCAGGGACAGGGCTCGGGGAGCAGTACTTC	CASSLHQPGTGLGEQYF
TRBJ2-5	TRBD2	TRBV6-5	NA	TGTGCCAGCAATCGCGGCGGGGGGAAAGAGACCCAGTACTTC	CASNRGGGKETQYF
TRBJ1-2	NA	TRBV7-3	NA	TGTGCCAGCAGCTTAGAGGCAAACTATGGCTACACCTTC	CASSLEANYGYTF
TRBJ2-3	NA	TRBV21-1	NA	TGTGCCAGCAGCAAGGGTCTAGCGGGAGGGGCAGATACGCAGTATTTT	CASSKGLAGGADTQYF
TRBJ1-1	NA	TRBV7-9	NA	TGTGCCAGCAGCTTAGGGGACGCAGACACTGAAGCTTTCTTT	CASSLGDADTEAFF
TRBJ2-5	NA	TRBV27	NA	NA	CASSSSRGQETQYF
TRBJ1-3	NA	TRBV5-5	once	TGTGCCAGCAGCTTGGCCCCACAGTCCTCTGGAAACACCATATATTTT	CASSLAPQSSGNTIYF
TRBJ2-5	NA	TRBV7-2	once	TGTGCCAGCAGCTTAGCGGGGACACCCATACAAGAGACCCAGTACTTC	CASSLAGTPIQETQYF
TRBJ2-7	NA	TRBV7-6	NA	TGTGCCAGCAGCTTAGGGAGGCTGGGAAACTACGAGCAGTACTTC	CASSLGRLGNYEQYF
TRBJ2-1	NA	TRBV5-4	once	TGTGCCAGCAGCTGGCCCGTGGCTAACAATGAGCAGTTCTTC	CASSWPVANNEQFF
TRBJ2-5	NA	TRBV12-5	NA	TGTGCTAGTTGGGAGGGCAGGGGCGAAGAGACCCAGTACTTC	CASWEGRGEETQYF
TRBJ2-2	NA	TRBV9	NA	TGTGCCAGCAGTCTGGGACAGAACACCGGGGAGCTGTTTTTT	CASSLGQNTGELFF
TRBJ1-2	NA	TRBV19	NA	TGTGCCAGTAGTATTAGATCGAACAGGTTTGGCTACACCTTC	CASSIRSNRFGYTF
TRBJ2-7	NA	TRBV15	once	TGTGCCACCAGTGGGCAGGGGCTCGAGCAGTACTTC	CATSGQGLEQYF
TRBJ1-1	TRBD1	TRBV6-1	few	TGTGCCAGCAGCTTACAGGGGGCAACTGAAGCTTTCTTT	CASSLQGATEAFF
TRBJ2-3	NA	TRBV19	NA	TGTGCCAGTAGTATAGGGGTGGCAGGGGTCTCAGATACGCAGTATTTT	CASSIGVAGVSDTQYF
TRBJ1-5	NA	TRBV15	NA	TGTGCCACCAGCAGAGATCGAGGGCCCCAGCATTTT	CATSRDRGPQHF
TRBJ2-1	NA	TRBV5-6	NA	TGTGCCAGCAGCTTGTTCAGTCTCTCCTACAATGAGCAGTTCTTC	CASSLFSLSYNEQFF
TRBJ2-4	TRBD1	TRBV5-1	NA	TGCGCCAGCAGCCCGGGGGACAGGGTAAAGAACATTCAGTACTTC	CASSPGDRVKNIQYF
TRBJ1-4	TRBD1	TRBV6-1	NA	TGTGCCAGCAGTGAAGGGACAGGCGGCGAAAAACTGTTTTTT	CASSEGTGGEKLFF
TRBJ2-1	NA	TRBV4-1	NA	TGCGCCAGCAACGATAACGACTACTACAATGAGCAGTTCTTC	CASNDNDYYNEQFF
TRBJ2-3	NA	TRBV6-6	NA	TGTGCCAGCAGACTAGGTGGGAGAAGGGATACGCAGTATTTT	CASRLGGRRDTQYF
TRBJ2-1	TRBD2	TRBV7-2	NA	TGTGCCAGCAGCTTTCAAAGCGGGGGGCTCTACAATGAGCAGTTCTTC	CASSFQSGGLYNEQFF
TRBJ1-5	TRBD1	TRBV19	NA	TGTGCCAGTTCCCAGGGGATGACAGGGGTTCTTCGCAATCAGCCCCAGCATTTT	CASSQGMTGVLRNQPQHF
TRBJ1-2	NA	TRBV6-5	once	TGTGCCAGCAGTCGACAGAGTTTTAACTATGGCTACACCTTC	CASSRQSFNYGYTF
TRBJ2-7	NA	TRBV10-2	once	TGCGCCAGCAGGGGGACAGCGGGTCCCTCCTACGAGCAGTACTTC	CASRGTAGPSYEQYF
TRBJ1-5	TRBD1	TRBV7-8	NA	TGTGCCAGCAGCTTAACAGGGGCCTCCTATAGCAATCAGCCCCAGCATTTT	CASSLTGASYSNQPQHF
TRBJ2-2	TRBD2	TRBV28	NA	TGTGCCAGCAGTATATCTGGACTAGCGGGAGGGCGGGGTCGCACCGGGGAGCTGTTTTTT	CASSISGLAGGRGRTGELFF
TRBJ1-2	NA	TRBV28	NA	TGTGCCAGCAGTTTATTGGGGGCCTATGGCTACACCTTC	CASSLLGAYGYTF
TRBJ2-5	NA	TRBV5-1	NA	TGCGCCAGCAGCTTGAGGGACCAAGAGACCCAGTACTTC	CASSLRDQETQYF